This TCR beta chain was observed in a study of neurological immune-mediated disorders. The sample holds many counts of this clonotype. TCRdb fed the 5' RACE reads into MiXCR, producing one record per CDR3 protein. The data show under 60,000 distinct CDR3 sequences, with just under 6% seen just once and 1.3% to 1.5% held by the top ten. This CDR3 is built from 13 residues. Germline CDR1 and CDR2: SGHAT and FQNNGV. V lost 2 bases and J lost 10, with 9 bases in between. The V call is TRBV11-2, the J call TRBJ1-6; D is undetermined. The sample was CD4+ T cells from blood. The TCR sequence derives from a woman between 18 and 29 years old with multiple sclerosis. This CDR3 is CASSLTRVSPLHF. CDR3 sequence (DNA): TGTGCCAGCAGCTTAACGAGGGTCTCACCCCTCCACTTT. The full variable domain, in which reference TRBV11-2 and TRBJ1-6 provide the parts outside the CDR3, is EAGVAQSPRYKIIEKRQSVAFWCNPISGHATLYWYQQILGQGPKLLIQFQNNGVVDDSQLPKDRFSAERLKGVDSTLKIQPAKLEDSAVYLCASSLTRVSPLHFGNGTRLTVT.